The 21 T cell receptor beta chains listed next were all sequenced from one sample in a study of T cells in Graves' hyperthyroidism and ophthalmopathy (dated by TCRdb to about 2019). The library relied on multiplex PCR. Instrument used: Illumina HiSeq 2000. The TCR beta CDR3 regions were amplified from the RNA transcripts. The first round of RT-PCR for the TCR CDR3 was performed with the HTBI primer set and the Qiagen OneStep RT-PCR kit. TCRdb itself trimmed the public reads at Q25 with fastp, ran MiXCR and retained productive beta chains. Entries that share a CDR3 protein sequence are merged under the most common genes and DNA. The table for this sample lists 600,000 to 800,000 distinct CDR3 sequences; around a third of them were counted only once. 30% to 40% of the sample comes from the top ten. The sequenced sample was blood. These receptors all stem from a woman between 40 and 55 years old with Graves' hyperthyroidism.

V is TRBV19 and J is TRBJ2-7; D is perhaps TRBD1 or TRBD2 (5 bases each). V was clipped by 5 bases and J by 2 bases, with 19 bases between them. The CDR3 loop spans 16 amino acids. Per the germline V gene, CDR1 is LNHDA and CDR2 is SQIVND (reference sequence). The CDR3 coding sequence is TGTGCCAGTAGTGCTGGGACGGACCCTCTCACCTACGAGCAGTACTTC. Translation: CASSAGTDPLTYEQYF. The full variable domain, with the rest looked up from reference TRBV19 and TRBJ2-7, is DGGITQSPKYLFRKEGQNVTLSCEQNLNHDAMYWYRQDPGQGLRLIYYSQIVNDFQKGDIAEGYSVSREKKESFPLTVTSAQKNPTAFYLCASSAGTDPLTYEQYFGPGTRLTVT.

The chain combines TRBV28 with TRBJ1-5; TRBD1 might be the D (5 bases). V was trimmed by 5 bases and J by 5 bases, leaving 16 bases between them. Germline CDR1 MDHEN, CDR2 SYDVKM. This CDR3 is built from 15 residues. This CDR3 reads CASSKGGQGYQPQHF. In DNA form, the CDR3 reads TGTGCCAGCAGTAAAGGCGGGCAGGGCTATCAGCCCCAGCATTTT. The full variable domain, its missing parts supplied by reference TRBV28 and TRBJ1-5, is DVKVTQSSRYLVKRTGEKVFLECVQDMDHENMFWYRQDPGLGLRLIYFSYDVKMKEKGDIPEGYSVSREKKERFSLILESASTNQTSMYLCASSKGGQGYQPQHFGDGTRLSIL.

The genes are TRBV19 and TRBJ1-1; D may be TRBD1 (5 bases). Per germline, CDR1 LNHDA and CDR2 SQIVND (reference sequence). The CDR3 sequence is 13 residues long. Trimming took off 4 bases at V and 6 bases at J, with 12 bases between the two ends. As DNA, the CDR3 is TGTGCCAGTAGTAGACTTAAAGGGGCTGAAGCTTTCTTT. Its protein product is CASSRLKGAEAFF.

The chain joins TRBV5-1 to TRBJ1-2; 8 nucleotides align to TRBD1. Germline lookup yields CDR1 SGHRS and CDR2 YFSETQ. The CDR3 covers 16 residues. The ends lost 4 bases at V and 6 bases at J; junction bases unmatched: 14. The CDR3 DNA sequence: TGCGCCAGCAGCCTGACAGGGACAGGCTGGTTCGATGGCTACACCTTC. Protein: CASSLTGTGWFDGYTF.

The rearrangement links TRBV28 to TRBJ2-5; possible D gene TRBD2, 5 bases. The V end was cut by 1 base, the J end by 5 bases, with 11 bases between. The CDR3 length is 14 residues. Germline V CDR1 and CDR2: MDHEN, SYDVKM. CDR3 sequence (DNA): TGTGCCAGCAGTTTATTATCGGGGTCGGAGACCCAGTACTTC. Protein sequence: CASSLLSGSETQYF.

In this sample, this clonotype turned up a few times. The CDR3 here is CASSFTALSASPLHF. The CDR3 DNA follows: TGTGCCAGCAGCTTTACGGCTCTTTCAGCTTCACCCCTCCACTTT. The chain employs TRBV7-9 and TRBJ1-6; D is ambiguous. The germline V gene has CDR1 SEHNR and CDR2 FQNEAQ (reference sequence). The CDR3 is made up of 15 amino acids. Trimming took off 3 bases at V and 9 bases at J, with 15 bases between the two ends.

The chain links TRBV29-1 to TRBJ1-2; TRBD1 matches at 11 bases. The CDR3 loop spans 15 amino acids. V was clipped by 7 bases and J by 7 bases; unmatched bases: 14. Germline CDR1 and CDR2: SQVTM and ANQGSEA. The DNA of the CDR3 is TGCAGCGCCCTTTCCCGGGACAGGGGGAAAAGTGGCTACACCTTC. Its protein is CSALSRDRGKSGYTF.

Many counts were recorded for this clonotype. The chain carries TRBV15 and TRBJ1-5; D might be TRBD1 (6 bases). CDR1 and CDR2 (germline): LNHNV, YYDKDF (reference sequence). The CDR3 extends over 15 amino acids. V gave up 0 bases and J gave up 5 bases, with 11 bases separating them. The CDR3 sequence is CATSRDRGGHQPQHF. The DNA of the CDR3 is TGTGCCACCAGCAGAGATCGGGGGGGGCATCAGCCCCAGCATTTT. Full variable domain (remainder filled in from reference TRBV15 and TRBJ1-5): DAMVIQNPRYQVTQFGKPVTLSCSQTLNHNVMYWYQQKSSQAPKLLFHYYDKDFNNEADTPDNFQSRRPNTSFCFLDIRSPGLGDTAMYLCATSRDRGGHQPQHFGDGTRLSIL.

This clonotype has a count of ten or more. The genes are TRBV20-1 and TRBJ1-1; D is undetermined. Germline loops: CDR1 DFQATT, CDR2 SNEGSKA (reference sequence). The CDR3 is 11 amino acids. Trimming stripped 4 bases from V and 5 bases from J, with 8 bases between. CDR3 in amino acids: CSAIDKTEAFF. In nucleotides, the CDR3 is TGCAGTGCTATTGACAAAACTGAAGCTTTCTTT.

This clonotype has more than one count but fewer than ten. CDR3 sequence (DNA): TGTGCCAGCAGCTTTGGGGCGGATCATGAAAAACTGTTTTTT. Protein sequence: CASSFGADHEKLFF. The chain is built from TRBV7-9 and TRBJ1-4, with D possibly TRBD1 on 5 matching bases. V dropped 3 bases and J dropped 6 bases, with 11 bases sitting between them. Germline V gene sequence: CDR1 SEHNR, CDR2 FQNEAQ (reference sequence). This CDR3 comprises 14 residues.

This clonotype appeared many times. The V call is TRBV6-2 or TRBV6-3, the J call TRBJ2-7; 8 bases map to TRBD1. This CDR3 is built from 14 residues. J was trimmed by 3 bases and V by 2 bases; bases with no gene match: 3. Germline V gene lookup returns CDR1 MNHEY and CDR2 SVGEGT. For the CDR3, the DNA is TGTGCCAGCAGTTACGGAGGACAGGGCTACGAGCAGTACTTC. It encodes CASSYGGQGYEQYF.

This clonotype came up many times. The V gene is TRBV12-3 or TRBV12-4, the J gene TRBJ1-2, with D possibly matching TRBD1 (5 bases). The V end lost 6 bases, the J end lost 6 bases, and 11 bases lay between the germline ends. The CDR3 is made up of 12 amino acids. The CDR3 coding sequence is TGTGCCAGCAGAGGTTGGGGGGATGGCTACACCTTC. Translated: CASRGWGDGYTF.

V is TRBV2 and J is TRBJ1-6; D might be TRBD1 (5 bases). V was pared by 7 bases and J by 7 bases, with 17 bases between. Looked up from germline, CDR1 is SNHLY and CDR2 is FYNNEI. The CDR3 consists of 15 residues. CDR3 bases: TGTGCCAGCAAGACGACAGACTATGACAATTCACCCCTCCACTTT. Encoded protein: CASKTTDYDNSPLHF.

The rearrangement uses TRBV7-8 and TRBJ2-5, with 8 bases fitting TRBD2. Germline V gives CDR1 SGHVS, CDR2 FQNEAQ. This CDR3 region has 16 residues. Trimming cost V 5 bases and J 4 bases; bases outside gene matches: 12. The CDR3 region is CASSPERELPTETQYF. CDR3 sequence (DNA): TGTGCCAGCAGCCCGGAGCGGGAGTTACCGACAGAGACCCAGTACTTC.

This clonotype has at least ten counts. The V call is TRBV20-1, the J call TRBJ1-5; D uncertain. The CDR3 has 12 amino acids. V dropped 6 bases and J dropped 4 bases, with 10 bases sitting between them. Per germline, CDR1 DFQATT and CDR2 SNEGSKA (reference sequence). The CDR3 sequence is CSAQTQNQPQHF. The CDR3 DNA follows: TGCAGTGCGCAGACGCAGAATCAGCCCCAGCATTTT.

This clonotype was seen ten or more times. V gene TRBV20-1 combines with J gene TRBJ1-2; weak D call: TRBD1 (6 bases). Deletions cut 6 bases from V and 1 base from J, with 21 bases between. The CDR3 is 16 residues long. Germline CDR1 and CDR2: DFQATT and SNEGSKA (reference sequence). Written as DNA, the CDR3 is TGCAGTGCAAGGCCGGACAGCCTGTTCAATAACTATGGCTACACCTTC. Translated: CSARPDSLFNNYGYTF.

The V call is TRBV30, the J call TRBJ2-7; 8 bases match TRBD1. Germline V gives CDR1 GTSNPN, CDR2 SVGIG (reference sequence). Trimming at V came to 4 bases and at J to 3 bases, leaving 11 bases not matched to a gene. CDR3 length equals 15 residues. CDR3 residues: CAWTGGTGKFYEQYF. The CDR3 DNA sequence: TGTGCCTGGACTGGAGGGACAGGCAAATTCTACGAGCAGTACTTC.

This clonotype was found many times. This rearrangement joins TRBV29-1 to TRBJ1-1, with D maybe TRBD1 (5 bases). V lost 1 base and J lost 6, with 12 bases in between. This CDR3 has 13 amino acids. Germline V gene data show CDR1 as SQVTM and CDR2 as ANQGSEA. The CDR3: CSVEGIGDAEAFF. CDR3 sequence (DNA): TGCAGCGTTGAAGGAATCGGGGACGCTGAAGCTTTCTTT. Full variable domain (remainder filled in from reference TRBV29-1 and TRBJ1-1): SAVISQKPSRDICQRGTSLTIQCQVDSQVTMMFWYRQQPGQSLTLIATANQGSEATYESGFVIDKFPISRPNLTFSTLTVSNMSPEDSSIYLCSVEGIGDAEAFFGQGTRLTVV.

Worth noting for this clonotype: This could be a read error, since a much larger clone is one nucleotide away. The V gene is TRBV7-9, the J gene TRBJ2-7; D unresolved. Trimming removed 7 bases from V and 2 bases from J, with 18 bases in between. This CDR3 contains 15 residues. The germline CDR1 and CDR2 sequences are SEHNR and FQNEAQ (reference sequence). CDR3: CASNFNPGLAYEQYF. The CDR3 bases are TGTGCCAGCAACTTCAACCCGGGCCTGGCCTACGAGCAGTACTTC.

The chain couples TRBV7-2 to TRBJ2-5; possibly TRBD1 for D (6 bases). The CDR3 spans 13 residues. CDR1 is SGHTA, CDR2 FQGNSA, per germline. V was clipped by 5 bases and J by 5 bases, with 12 bases between them. The CDR3 DNA reads TGTGCCAGCAGCAAAACTACAGGGGAGACCCAGTACTTC. Protein product: CASSKTTGETQYF. Supplemented by reference TRBV7-2 and TRBJ2-5, the full variable domain reads GAGVSQSPSNKVTEKGKDVELRCDPISGHTALYWYRQSLGQGLEFLIYFQGNSAPDKSGLPSDRFSAERTGGSVSTLTIQRTQQEDSAVYLCASSKTTGETQYFGPGTRLLVL.

The rearrangement joins TRBV3-2 to TRBJ1-1; TRBD1 is the table's D call and was not checked against the DNA. TRBV3-2 is designated a pseudogene. The CDR3 length is 15 residues. The CDR3 spells CASSQEDRANTEAFF. In nucleotides, the CDR3 is TGTGCCAGCAGCCAAGAGGACAGGGCGAACACTGAAGCTTTCTTT.